These T cell receptor beta chains were read from a single sample in a study of T cells in Graves' hyperthyroidism and ophthalmopathy. TCRdb reprocessed the multiplex PCR reads via MiXCR and lists one record per CDR3 protein. The sample carries approximately 620,000 distinct CDR3 sequences, about 14% recorded once. Specimen: blood. Receptors originate from a woman aged 25 to 39 with Graves' hyperthyroidism that later progressed to Graves' ophthalmopathy. The CDR3 runs from the conserved cysteine through the conserved F or W. A D gene is named only where the DNA matches it firmly. The size entry is marked missing in some rows and otherwise reads once, few, many or a size class.

clone size: many; D gene: TRBD2; J gene: TRBJ2-1; V gene: TRBV7-9; CDR3 protein: CASSPRTSGKSSYNEQFF; CDR3 DNA: TGTGCCAGCAGCCCAAGGACTAGCGGGAAATCTTCCTACAATGAGCAGTTCTTC
clone size: many; D gene: .; J gene: TRBJ2-7; V gene: TRBV12-3/TRBV12-4; CDR3 protein: CASSFTQFYEQYF; CDR3 DNA: TGTGCCAGCAGTTTCACCCAATTCTACGAGCAGTACTTC
clone size: many; D gene: .; J gene: TRBJ1-6; V gene: TRBV27; CDR3 protein: CASSPLQSSYNSPLHF; CDR3 DNA: TGTGCCAGCAGTCCACTCCAGAGCTCCTATAATTCACCCCTCCACTTT
clone size: .; D gene: TRBD1; J gene: TRBJ1-2; V gene: TRBV5-1; CDR3 protein: CASSLGTGGAYGYTF; CDR3 DNA: TGCGCCAGCAGCTTGGGAACAGGGGGCGCCTATGGCTACACCTTC
clone size: .; D gene: .; J gene: TRBJ1-1; V gene: TRBV19; CDR3 protein: CASSIGGRVTEAFF; CDR3 DNA: TGTGCCAGTAGTATAGGTGGCAGGGTCACTGAAGCTTTCTTT
clone size: few; D gene: .; J gene: TRBJ1-1; V gene: TRBV28; CDR3 protein: CASSSSGRWAFF; CDR3 DNA: TGTGCCAGCAGTTCCAGCGGGCGGTGGGCTTTCTTT
clone size: many; D gene: TRBD1; J gene: TRBJ1-6; V gene: TRBV20-1; CDR3 protein: CSAREVGQVVSPLHF; CDR3 DNA: TGCAGTGCTAGAGAAGTGGGACAGGTGGTTTCACCCCTCCACTTT
clone size: few; D gene: .; J gene: TRBJ2-2; V gene: TRBV4-1; CDR3 protein: CASSPPQGPVTGELFF; CDR3 DNA: TGCGCCAGCAGCCCACCCCAGGGGCCGGTCACCGGGGAGCTGTTTTTT
clone size: many; D gene: .; J gene: TRBJ2-7; V gene: TRBV27; CDR3 protein: CASTSGGYEQYF; CDR3 DNA: TGTGCCAGCACCTCAGGGGGGTACGAGCAGTACTTC
clone size: few; D gene: TRBD2; J gene: TRBJ2-4; V gene: TRBV20-1; CDR3 protein: CSARDAGTSGTNIQYF; CDR3 DNA: TGCAGTGCTAGAGATGCCGGGACTAGCGGGACAAACATTCAGTACTTC
clone size: many; D gene: TRBD2; J gene: TRBJ2-5; V gene: TRBV5-5; CDR3 protein: CASSLVGGSGETQYF; CDR3 DNA: TGTGCCAGCAGCTTGGTGGGCGGGAGCGGTGAGACCCAGTACTTC
clone size: many; D gene: .; J gene: TRBJ2-2; V gene: TRBV9; CDR3 protein: CASSVEGGRAGELFF; CDR3 DNA: TGTGCCAGCAGCGTAGAGGGGGGACGAGCCGGGGAGCTGTTTTTT
clone size: .; D gene: .; J gene: TRBJ1-6; V gene: TRBV24-1; CDR3 protein: CATSDSWNSPLHF; CDR3 DNA: TGTGCCACCAGTGATTCCTGGAATTCACCCCTCCACTTT
clone size: many; D gene: .; J gene: TRBJ2-1; V gene: TRBV2; CDR3 protein: CASTSYNEQFF; CDR3 DNA: TGTGCCAGCACTTCCTACAATGAGCAGTTCTTC
clone size: few; D gene: .; J gene: TRBJ1-1; V gene: TRBV29-1; CDR3 protein: CSARIRSETETFF; CDR3 DNA: TGCAGCGCTAGGATAAGGAGCGAGACTGAAACTTTCTTT
clone size: many; D gene: .; J gene: TRBJ1-1; V gene: TRBV7-3; CDR3 protein: CASSFSGYTEAFF; CDR3 DNA: TGTGCCAGCAGCTTCTCCGGGTACACTGAAGCTTTCTTT
clone size: .; D gene: TRBD1; J gene: TRBJ1-2; V gene: TRBV12-3/TRBV12-4; CDR3 protein: CASIKDRGQRGYTF; CDR3 DNA: TGTGCCAGCATCAAAGACAGGGGGCAGAGGGGCTACACCTTC
clone size: few; D gene: TRBD1; J gene: TRBJ2-7; V gene: TRBV19; CDR3 protein: CASKATGVSYEQYF; CDR3 DNA: TGTGCCAGTAAGGCGACAGGGGTCTCCTACGAGCAGTACTTC
clone size: many; D gene: .; J gene: TRBJ2-1; V gene: TRBV20-1; CDR3 protein: CSAREGGKWWAEQFF; CDR3 DNA: TGCAGTGCTAGAGAGGGCGGGAAGTGGTGGGCTGAGCAGTTCTTC
clone size: many; D gene: .; J gene: TRBJ2-2; V gene: TRBV11-1; CDR3 protein: CASSLAASGGELFF; CDR3 DNA: TGTGCCAGCAGCTTAGCGGCCAGCGGCGGGGAGCTGTTTTTT
clone size: few; D gene: .; J gene: TRBJ1-2; V gene: TRBV29-1; CDR3 protein: CSVEEGGYGYTF; CDR3 DNA: TGCAGCGTTGAAGAGGGCGGCTATGGCTACACCTTC
clone size: few; D gene: .; J gene: TRBJ2-4; V gene: TRBV11-3; CDR3 protein: CASSSLSAGIQYF; CDR3 DNA: TGTGCCAGCAGCTCGCTATCCGCGGGGATTCAGTACTTC
clone size: many; D gene: .; J gene: TRBJ2-3; V gene: TRBV4-2; CDR3 protein: CASPRDEPHTQYF; CDR3 DNA: TGTGCCAGCCCCCGGGATGAGCCGCATACGCAGTATTTT
clone size: few; D gene: TRBD2; J gene: TRBJ2-5; V gene: TRBV5-1; CDR3 protein: CASSLALAGQETQYF; CDR3 DNA: TGCGCCAGCAGCTTGGCCCTAGCGGGACAAGAGACCCAGTACTTC
clone size: few; D gene: .; J gene: TRBJ1-5; V gene: TRBV9; CDR3 protein: CASSVGPGQPQHF; CDR3 DNA: TGTGCCAGCAGCGTAGGGCCCGGACAGCCCCAGCATTTT
clone size: many; D gene: .; J gene: TRBJ2-7; V gene: TRBV20-1; CDR3 protein: CSAVTYPPGEQYF; CDR3 DNA: TGCAGTGCCGTAACTTATCCCCCCGGCGAGCAGTACTTC
clone size: few; D gene: .; J gene: TRBJ2-3; V gene: TRBV9; CDR3 protein: CASSVEINTDTQYF; CDR3 DNA: TGTGCCAGCAGCGTAGAAATCAACACAGATACGCAGTATTTT
clone size: many; D gene: TRBD1; J gene: TRBJ2-7; V gene: TRBV28; CDR3 protein: CASSRTGVPTYEQYF; CDR3 DNA: TGTGCCAGCAGTCGAACAGGGGTCCCTACCTACGAGCAGTACTTC
clone size: .; D gene: TRBD2; J gene: TRBJ2-1; V gene: TRBV11-3; CDR3 protein: CASSLFVAGGNEQFF; CDR3 DNA: TGTGCCAGCAGCTTATTTGTAGCGGGGGGGAATGAGCAGTTCTTC
clone size: few; D gene: TRBD2; J gene: TRBJ2-1; V gene: TRBV18; CDR3 protein: CASSPSIAGERNNEQFF; CDR3 DNA: TGTGCCAGCTCACCGTCAATAGCGGGGGAACGGAACAATGAGCAGTTCTTC
clone size: few; D gene: TRBD2; J gene: TRBJ2-1; V gene: TRBV7-9; CDR3 protein: CASSPLALAGGYNEQLF; CDR3 DNA: TGTGCCAGCAGCCCCCTAGCTCTAGCGGGAGGTTACAATGAGCAGCTCTTC
clone size: many; D gene: .; J gene: TRBJ1-1; V gene: TRBV7-9; CDR3 protein: CASSSSQGDTEAFF; CDR3 DNA: TGTGCCAGCAGCTCGAGTCAAGGGGACACTGAAGCTTTCTTT
clone size: many; D gene: .; J gene: TRBJ2-7; V gene: TRBV19; CDR3 protein: CASSITVSSYEQYF; CDR3 DNA: TGTGCCAGTAGTATAACAGTCAGCTCCTACGAGCAGTACTTC
clone size: many; D gene: TRBD2; J gene: TRBJ2-1; V gene: TRBV13; CDR3 protein: CASSLGLAVYNEQFF; CDR3 DNA: TGTGCCAGCAGCTTGGGACTAGCGGTCTACAATGAGCAGTTCTTC
clone size: many; D gene: TRBD2; J gene: TRBJ2-1; V gene: TRBV2; CDR3 protein: CASRETSGRARGEQFF; CDR3 DNA: TGTGCCAGCAGGGAAACTAGCGGGAGGGCCAGAGGTGAGCAGTTCTTC
clone size: many; D gene: TRBD2; J gene: TRBJ2-7; V gene: TRBV12-3/TRBV12-4; CDR3 protein: CASSPIGLAGANEQYF; CDR3 DNA: TGTGCCAGCAGTCCCATCGGACTAGCGGGAGCAAACGAGCAGTACTTC
clone size: many; D gene: TRBD1; J gene: TRBJ1-2; V gene: TRBV3-1; CDR3 protein: CASSQGQGVGGYTF; CDR3 DNA: TGTGCCAGCAGCCAGGGACAGGGCGTTGGTGGCTACACCTTC
clone size: many; D gene: TRBD1; J gene: TRBJ1-2; V gene: TRBV12-3/TRBV12-4; CDR3 protein: CASSLSGGQNYGYTF; CDR3 DNA: TGTGCCAGCAGTCTGTCCGGGGGACAGAATTATGGCTACACCTTC
clone size: many; D gene: TRBD2; J gene: TRBJ2-7; V gene: TRBV9; CDR3 protein: CASSLLGEGYEQYF; CDR3 DNA: TGTGCCAGCAGCCTCCTAGGGGAGGGATACGAGCAGTACTTC
clone size: many; D gene: .; J gene: TRBJ1-5; V gene: TRBV12-3/TRBV12-4; CDR3 protein: CADGPANQPQHF; CDR3 DNA: TGTGCGGACGGACCGGCCAATCAGCCCCAGCATTTT
clone size: many; D gene: .; J gene: TRBJ1-6; V gene: TRBV2; CDR3 protein: CASSEGPGDSPLHF; CDR3 DNA: TGTGCCAGCAGTGAAGGACCAGGCGATTCACCCCTCCACTTT
clone size: many; D gene: .; J gene: TRBJ1-2; V gene: TRBV3-1; CDR3 protein: CASSQQKSYGYTF; CDR3 DNA: TGTGCCAGCAGCCAACAAAAATCCTATGGCTACACCTTC
clone size: many; D gene: .; J gene: TRBJ1-2; V gene: TRBV10-2; CDR3 protein: CASSESGQGWSGYTF; CDR3 DNA: TGCGCCAGCAGTGAGTCGGGGCAGGGGTGGAGTGGCTACACCTTC
clone size: many; D gene: .; J gene: TRBJ1-2; V gene: TRBV27; CDR3 protein: CASSSRGRHGYTF; CDR3 DNA: TGTGCCAGCAGTTCCCGGGGGCGGCATGGCTACACCTTC
clone size: few; D gene: .; J gene: TRBJ2-7; V gene: TRBV30; CDR3 protein: CAWSQVRGNEQYF; CDR3 DNA: TGTGCCTGGAGCCAGGTCCGGGGTAACGAGCAGTACTTC
clone size: many; D gene: TRBD2; J gene: TRBJ2-5; V gene: TRBV27; CDR3 protein: CASRPPPSGRWVEETQYF; CDR3 DNA: TGTGCCAGCAGACCGCCCCCTAGCGGGAGGTGGGTTGAAGAGACCCAGTACTTC
clone size: many; D gene: .; J gene: TRBJ1-1; V gene: TRBV12-3/TRBV12-4; CDR3 protein: CASTPLVRNTEAFF; CDR3 DNA: TGTGCCAGCACCCCACTCGTGAGGAACACTGAAGCTTTCTTT
clone size: many; D gene: .; J gene: TRBJ1-1; V gene: TRBV6-1; CDR3 protein: CASSPQGSGNTEAFF; CDR3 DNA: TGTGCCAGCAGTCCACAGGGTTCTGGGAACACTGAAGCTTTCTTT
clone size: many; D gene: TRBD2; J gene: TRBJ2-3; V gene: TRBV20-1; CDR3 protein: CSAQAGFKADTQYF; CDR3 DNA: TGCAGTGCTCAAGCGGGGTTTAAGGCAGATACGCAGTATTTT
clone size: many; D gene: TRBD2; J gene: TRBJ2-1; V gene: TRBV9; CDR3 protein: CASSPSGASYNEQFF; CDR3 DNA: TGTGCCAGCAGCCCTAGCGGGGCTAGCTACAATGAGCAGTTCTTC
clone size: few; D gene: .; J gene: TRBJ1-5; V gene: TRBV30; CDR3 protein: CAWNSGGHQPQHF; CDR3 DNA: TGTGCCTGGAACTCAGGCGGTCATCAGCCCCAGCATTTT
clone size: many; D gene: TRBD2; J gene: TRBJ2-3; V gene: TRBV6-5; CDR3 protein: CASSYSWASGSADTQYF; CDR3 DNA: TGTGCCAGCAGTTACTCGTGGGCTAGCGGGAGTGCAGATACGCAGTATTTT
clone size: many; D gene: .; J gene: TRBJ2-7; V gene: TRBV6-1; CDR3 protein: CATLRGAKSLLEQYF; CDR3 DNA: TGTGCCACCCTCCGGGGAGCGAAGTCCCTCCTCGAGCAGTACTTC
clone size: many; D gene: .; J gene: TRBJ2-5; V gene: TRBV7-9; CDR3 protein: CASSLLTGISETQYF; CDR3 DNA: TGTGCCAGCAGCTTACTTACCGGGATTTCAGAGACCCAGTACTTC
clone size: few; D gene: .; J gene: TRBJ2-7; V gene: TRBV30; CDR3 protein: CAWSGGLIYEQYF; CDR3 DNA: TGTGCCTGGAGTGGGGGGCTAATCTACGAGCAGTACTTC
clone size: .; D gene: .; J gene: TRBJ1-1; V gene: TRBV11-2; CDR3 protein: CASSLAPANTEAFF; CDR3 DNA: TGTGCCAGCAGCTTAGCTCCAGCGAACACTGAAGCTTTCTTT
clone size: many; D gene: .; J gene: TRBJ1-2; V gene: TRBV11-2; CDR3 protein: CASSSSVVYGYTF; CDR3 DNA: TGTGCCAGCAGCTCGTCCGTTGTCTATGGCTACACCTTC
clone size: few; D gene: .; J gene: TRBJ1-1; V gene: TRBV28; CDR3 protein: CASSSLQGLAFF; CDR3 DNA: TGTGCCAGCAGTTCTTTACAGGGACTGGCTTTCTTT
clone size: many; D gene: .; J gene: TRBJ2-1; V gene: TRBV7-2; CDR3 protein: CASREAGRDEQFF; CDR3 DNA: TGTGCCAGCAGAGAGGCCGGTAGGGATGAGCAGTTCTTC
clone size: many; D gene: .; J gene: TRBJ1-2; V gene: TRBV20-1; CDR3 protein: CSARGNSNYGYTF; CDR3 DNA: TGCAGTGCTAGAGGGAATAGTAACTATGGCTACACCTTC